The sequence of this TCR beta chain was determined in a study of T-cell memory formation after mild COVID-19. Looking at the study overall: The two donors had largely donor-specific TCR clusters. Overall study findings and caveats: SARS-CoV-2 specificity of second-wave clones peaking day 37 was unconfirmed. Contracting CD4+ clones sat mainly in CM and EM; CD8+ in EMRA.

5'RACE with constant-segment primers yielded barcoded, UMI-tagged TCR alpha and TCR beta cDNA libraries. TCRdb reprocessed the 5' RACE reads with MiXCR, giving one entry per CDR3 protein. The sample has roughly 300,000 distinct CDR3 sequences, approximately 8% seen once. Trimming stripped 5 bases from V and 0 bases from J, with 8 bases between. Germline values: CDR1 WNHNN, CDR2 SYGVQD (reference sequence). CDR3 length: 14 amino acids. This clonotype appeared a single time. Its antigen remains unidentified. Sequencing was performed on PBMCs or a T cell subset sorted from them (not recorded which). The TCR sequence derives from a man younger than 35 who had mild COVID-19 (a few samples of this study predate the infection). Cell type and time point are not known. This rearrangement joins TRBV10-1 to TRBJ2-1, with a possible D match to TRBD2 (6 bases). CDR3 coding DNA: TGCGCCAGCAGTACTAGCTACTCCTACAATGAGCAGTTCTTC. The encoded protein is CASSTSYSYNEQFF.